This T cell receptor beta chain was identified during a study of T cell repertoires in cytomegalovirus infection. Study-level background: Indications of both CMV infection and matching HLA type were provided by public TCR beta signatures.

TCRdb processed the reads anew with MiXCR; each CDR3 protein has one entry. The sample includes roughly 200,000 distinct CDR3 sequences, roughly 17% of them seen just once. Of note for this clonotype: Antigen specificity is unknown.

Study-wide results and caveats: HLA-C-restricted TCR beta clonotypes specific for CMV led the ex vivo response. Identification of carriers of CMV plus the relevant HLA was performed using cumulative public TCR beta family frequency.

CDR3 length: 14 amino acids. Germline V lookup: CDR1 SGDLS, CDR2 YYNGEE. J gave up 8 bases and V 2 bases, and 4 bases lay outside the gene matches. Sequencing was carried out using CD8+ T cells from PBMCs. This receptor was identified in a human donor in good health (CMV status not recorded). Some clones in this sample may be carry-over from other donors' samples. The chain links TRBV9 to TRBJ2-2; TRBD1 aligns across 9 bases. The CDR3 spells CASSVWTGEGELFF. In DNA, the CDR3 is TGTGCCAGCAGCGTGTGGACAGGGGAAGGGGAGCTGTTTTTT.